Below, 3 T cell receptor beta chains from the same sample are listed, as sequenced in a study of T cell repertoires in cytomegalovirus infection. TCRdb re-analysed the reads in MiXCR, keeping a single row per CDR3 protein. Altogether about 740,000 distinct CDR3 sequences are present, 35% being singletons, with the ten largest covering around 2.6%. The material sequenced was PBMCs. The receptors shown here come from a human donor in good health (CMV status not recorded). Some clones in this sample may be carry-over from other donors' samples.

As concerns this clonotype: A much more abundant neighbour one base away suggests this may be a read error. The gene calls are TRBV7-3 and TRBJ2-2; D might be TRBD1 or TRBD2, each matching 5 bases. The CDR3 length is 15 residues. From germline, CDR1 is SGHTA and CDR2 FQGTGA. V gave up 5 bases and J gave up 4 bases, with 14 bases separating them. In DNA, the CDR3 is TGTGCCAGCAGCGTACTGAGGGGATCCACCGGGGAGCTGTTTTTT. The encoded protein is CASSVLRGSTGELFF.

There are many counts of this clonotype. The chain uses TRBV7-8 and TRBJ1-2; D is unresolved. Trimming left V 1 base short and J 4 bases short, with 22 bases between. CDR1 SGHVS and CDR2 FQNEAQ come from the germline V gene. The CDR3 has 18 amino acids. CDR3 amino acids: CASSLGVARKGTVYGYTF. CDR3 in DNA: TGTGCCAGCAGCTTAGGGGTCGCACGAAAGGGAACCGTCTATGGCTACACCTTC.

The table lists this clonotype with a few counts. The genes are TRBV6-5 and TRBJ2-5; 9 bases fit TRBD1. After removal of 3 bases from V and 2 bases from J, the junction contained 7 bases not matched to a gene. The CDR3 spans 16 residues. The germline gives CDR1 MNHEY, CDR2 SVGAGI. In nucleotides, the CDR3 is TGTGCCAGCAGTTATACAGGGGGCGGAGGTCAAGAGACCCAGTACTTC. As protein: CASSYTGGGGQETQYF.